The sequence of this T cell receptor (beta chain) was determined in a study of blood T cell repertoires in COVID-19 (dated by TCRdb to the early 2020s). Concerning the study at large: The collaborator samples originated in the United States, Italy and Spain and spanned the acute and convalescent phases of COVID-19. Where available, HLA class I and class II types were taken from metadata supplied by the sample provider and were not determined by assay-based typing. A freely available public database, intended as a resource for researchers studying the immune response to SARS-CoV-2, is where the repertoires were released. The prospective study material was composed of cDNA or gDNA derived from T cells, B-cell-depleted T cells, or PBMCs. Samples were obtained from the ongoing ImmuneRACE study (first 160 participants) and from 950 to 1,500 subjects provided by 6 global collaborators. A de-identified subject ID, COVID-19 status, age in years and sex were almost always included in the sample metadata. The dataset comprised deeply sampled blood TCRbeta repertoires from subjects exposed to, actively infected with, or recovered from COVID-19.

TCRbeta CDR3 regions were amplified from genomic DNA using the immunoSEQ Assay, a bias-controlled multiplex PCR. In the source study's methods: Within the assay, amplification of reference gene primers was used to estimate how many nucleated cells each sample contained. To quantify the absolute abundance of each unique TCRbeta CDR3 rearrangement, sequence reads were collapsed and filtered. Productive Simpson clonality was computed per sample as the square root of Simpson's diversity index over productive rearrangements. This immuneACCESS table, as held by TCRdb, lists in-frame sequences with V and J called but not all clones. Of the missing ones, under half trace to an unresolved V gene in checked studies; the others have no known cause. Clonal size and the V and J genes are those of that table, whereas D and trimming came from the DNA. This sample comprises about 290,000 clones, approximately 86% of them detected only once. The ten largest make up around 4.5% of the sample.

Collaborating institutions collected whole blood in K2EDTA tubes following their own protocols. For TCRbeta analysis, collaborators shipped samples in one of three forms: frozen whole blood, isolated PBMCs, or DNA extracted from either of those sample types. Broader findings and caveats from the paper: Clinical and demographic metadata were provided uncurated, with the amount varying by source and participant.

In the germline V gene, CDR1 corresponds to MNHEY and CDR2 to SVGAGI. Including the terminal cysteine and phenylalanine, the CDR3 comprises 13 residues. Of the read, only the CDR3 DNA is kept; its 39 bases are in frame from base 1. V loses 6 bases, J loses 10 bases, and the germline ends lie 16 bases apart. Notes on this clone: No cognate antigen has been identified for it. No quality values exist for individual bases; no much larger clone is one base distant.

Recombination joined TRBV6-5 with TRBJ2-1; the D region possibly corresponds to TRBD2 (6 bases align). The clonotype originates from a woman aged 50 to 65 with active or convalescent COVID-19. The sequenced material came from peripheral blood. CDR3 reads: CASRVQGSGEQFF. The nucleotide sequence is TGTGCCAGCAGAGTCCAGGGTAGCGGAGAGCAGTTCTTC.